Following are 20 T cell receptor beta chains from one sample sequenced in a study of tumor and adjacent non-tumor tissue in lung cancer. A modified ARM-PCR protocol with three rounds of nested PCR amplified TCRbeta. TCRdb processed the multiplex PCR reads anew with MiXCR; each CDR3 protein has one entry. The sample holds around 39,000 distinct CDR3 sequences, 60% seen once. No cell sorting was done before RNA was extracted from the tissue. This non-tumor lung sample came from over 3 cm beyond the tumor edge. Sequencing was done on a sample of distant non-tumor lung tissue. The receptors were gathered from a man aged 50 to 60 with non-small cell lung cancer.

Turning to this clonotype: The CDR3 end shows no conserved phenylalanine or tryptophan, and so a read error is likely. The CDR3 reads CASSLGLAGGEQYS. Written as DNA, the CDR3 is TGTGCCAGCAGTTTAGGACTAGCTGGAGGCGAGCAGTACTCC. The rearrangement uses TRBV12-3 or TRBV12-4 and TRBJ2-7, with TRBD2 identical over 7 bases. The CDR3 spans 14 residues. The V and J ends lost 1 base and 6 bases, in that order; junction bases with no gene match: 6.

There are a few counts of this clonotype. This chain joins TRBV28 and TRBJ1-6; no firm D call. V was cut by 5 bases and J by 14 bases, with 13 bases left in between. This CDR3 comprises 12 residues. Germline V gene data show CDR1 as MDHEN and CDR2 as SYDVKM. The CDR3 spells CASSPPTAALHF. DNA for the CDR3: TGTGCCAGCAGTCCGCCGACTGCGGCCCTCCACTTT.

In the case of this clonotype: This may be a read error: a much more frequent sequence differs by one nucleotide. V and J are TRBV7-9 and TRBJ1-1; TRBD1 matches at 7 bases. The germline V gene has CDR1 SEHNR and CDR2 FQNEAQ (reference sequence). This CDR3 has 15 amino acids. CDR3 in amino acids: CPSSLREGANTEAFF. In nucleotides, the CDR3 is TGTCCCAGCAGCTTACGGGAGGGGGCCAACACTGAAGCTTTCTTT.

This clonotype has a handful of counts. The CDR3 DNA sequence: TGCAGTGGGGCTTTATCAAGCGGGGGGGAGACCCAGTACTTC. It translates to CSGALSSGGETQYF. V gene TRBV20-1 combines with J gene TRBJ2-5; TRBD2 agrees at 9 bases. With 7 bases clipped from V and 5 bases from J, the junction kept 11 bases outside the gene matches. The CDR3 has 14 amino acids. CDR1 is DFQATT, CDR2 SNEGSKA, per germline (reference sequence).

Comments on this clonotype: With a much larger clone just one base away, this may be a read error. In nucleotides, the CDR3 is TGTGCCAGCAGTGAAGGGGCAGCGAGCACAGATACGCAGTATTTT. It yields the protein CASSEGAASTDTQYF. The chain joins TRBV2 to TRBJ2-3; D not certain. Germline V lookup: CDR1 SNHLY, CDR2 FYNNEI. This CDR3 is 15 amino acids long. The V end lost 1 base, the J end lost 0 bases, and 8 bases lay between the germline ends.

There are many counts of this clonotype. The gene calls are TRBV7-9 and TRBJ2-7; 7 bases line up with TRBD1. The CDR3 is 14 amino acids. V shed 2 bases, J shed 3 bases, and the junction held 4 bases outside the gene matches. Germline CDR1 is SEHNR and CDR2 is FQNEAQ (reference sequence). CDR3 residues: CASSLKTGNYEQYF. In DNA, the CDR3 is TGTGCCAGCAGCTTAAAGACAGGGAACTACGAGCAGTACTTC.

The chain combines TRBV11-3 with TRBJ2-3; D remains unclear. The CDR3 sequence is 11 residues long. The ends were cut back, 4 bases at V and 6 bases at J, with 5 bases in the middle. Looked up from germline, CDR1 is SGHNT and CDR2 is YENEEA. The CDR3 region is CASSCGDTQYF. For the CDR3, the DNA is TGTGCCAGCAGCTGTGGGGATACGCAGTATTTT.

As regards this clonotype: A much larger clonotype is one base distant, so this may be a read error. As the CDR3 is not closed by the conserved phenylalanine or tryptophan, this likely results from a read error. The chain couples TRBV5-6 to TRBJ2-1; D is uncertain. Looked up from germline, CDR1 is SGHDT and CDR2 is YYEEEE. The CDR3 totals 17 residues. V was cut by 4 bases and J by 0 bases, with 17 bases left in between. CDR3 protein: CASSPAERARSYNEQFV. CDR3 nucleotide sequence: TGTGCCAGCAGCCCCGCCGAGCGAGCTCGCTCCTACAATGAGCAGTTCGTC.

Notes on this clonotype: A much larger clone differs from this one at a single base, so this may be a read error. This rearrangement joins TRBV5-4 to TRBJ2-2; D unresolved. CDR3 length: 15 amino acids. Per germline, CDR1 SGHNT and CDR2 YYREEE (reference sequence). Trimming took off 6 bases at V and 2 bases at J, with 14 bases between the two ends. Written as DNA, the CDR3 is TGTGCCAGCACCTCTATGGACGGAAACACCGGGGAGCTGTTTTTT. Translated, it gives CASTSMDGNTGELFF.

In regard to this clonotype: This sequence may be a read error, since a much larger clone differs from it by one base. The CDR3 here is CVSSLAQGPSETQYF. The CDR3 nucleotides read TGTGTCAGCAGCTTGGCCCAGGGGCCCTCGGAGACCCAGTACTTC. The J gene is TRBJ2-5, the V gene TRBV5-4; a weak D match, TRBD1 (6 bases). This CDR3 has 15 residues. Germline-derived CDR1 and CDR2 are SGHNT and YYREEE (reference sequence).

The chain joins TRBV20-1 to TRBJ2-1; 7 bases are a match to TRBD2. Looked up from germline, CDR1 is DFQATT and CDR2 is SNEGSKA (reference sequence). After removal of 6 bases from V and 0 bases from J, the junction contained 5 bases not matched to a gene. The CDR3 loop spans 14 amino acids. CDR3 residues: CSASGRFSYNEQFF. The CDR3, as DNA: TGCAGTGCCTCCGGGAGGTTCTCCTACAATGAGCAGTTCTTC.

Points on this clonotype: As the CDR3 is not closed by the conserved phenylalanine or tryptophan, this likely results from a read error. This chain links TRBV29-1 with TRBJ1-2; D may be TRBD1 (6 bases). CDR1 and CDR2 from the germline V gene are SQVTM and ANQGSEA. This CDR3 contains 11 residues. This CDR3 is CSVRDNYDYTL. DNA for the CDR3: TGCAGCGTTCGGGACAACTATGACTACACCCTC.

This clonotype was seen many times. This chain uses TRBV6-5 with TRBJ2-1; D is possibly TRBD1 (7 bases). The CDR3 loop spans 17 amino acids. The germline gives CDR1 MNHEY, CDR2 SVGAGI. V lost 4 bases to trimming and J lost 4 bases, with 20 bases between them. CDR3 residues: CASSSRQGGTPYNEQFF. CDR3 bases: TGTGCCAGCAGTTCCCGACAGGGTGGGACTCCTTACAATGAGCAGTTCTTC.

This chain links TRBV25-1 with TRBJ1-1; 7 bases align to TRBD1. The CDR3 covers 15 residues. V shed 3 bases and J 7 bases; nucleotides not matched to a gene: 11. Germline CDR1 reads MGHDK; CDR2 reads SYGVNS. In DNA form, the CDR3 reads TGTGCCAGCAGTGACTACCAGGGGGGCGCGGATGAAGCTTTCTTT. Protein: CASSDYQGGADEAFF. Combining the CDR3 with reference TRBV25-1 and TRBJ1-1 gives the whole variable domain EADIYQTPRYLVIGTGKKITLECSQTMGHDKMYWYQQDPGMELHLIHYSYGVNSTEKGDLSSESTVSRIRTEHFPLTLESARPSHTSQYLCASSDYQGGADEAFFGQGTRLTVV.

Notes on this clonotype: This may stem from a read error, because a much larger clone lies one nucleotide away. This rearrangement joins TRBV28 to TRBJ2-5; 15 bases are shared with TRBD2. Per the germline V gene, CDR1 is MDHEN and CDR2 is SYDVKM. With V trimmed by 5 bases and J by 4 bases, 8 bases remained unmatched. The CDR3 loop spans 17 amino acids. Here the CDR3 DNA reads TGTGCCAGCAGTCACCGGACTAGCGGGAGGGCCTCAGAGACCCAGTACTTC. This gives the protein CASSHRTSGRASETQYF.

Notes on this clonotype: The conserved phenylalanine or tryptophan normally closing the CDR3 is absent here, so this likely arose from a read error. The CDR3 protein is CASSLSQPQHS. CDR3 DNA sequence: TGTGCCAGTAGTTTATCTCAGCCCCAGCATTCT. V gene TRBV12-3 or TRBV12-4 combines with J gene TRBJ1-5; D unclear. CDR3 length: 11 amino acids.

This clonotype was recorded a few times. One end of the junction fails to match germline, which may point to a read error. CDR3 sequence reads: CVISVGSHEQYF. The CDR3 DNA follows: TGTGTCATCAGTGTAGGAAGTCACGAGCAGTACTTC. This chain uses TRBV10-3 with TRBJ2-7; D is uncertain. Per the germline V gene, CDR1 is ENHRY and CDR2 is SYGVKD. This CDR3 is 12 amino acids long.

As to this clonotype: A much larger clone differs by one base, so this may be a read error. The chain links TRBV11-2 to TRBJ2-7; tentative D call: TRBD2 (6 bases). Germline V gives CDR1 SGHAT, CDR2 FQNNGV. This CDR3 has 13 residues. DNA of the CDR3: TGTGCCAGCAGCTTAGAAACGGACTACGAGCGGTACTTC. This codes for CASSLETDYERYF.

This clonotype has a count of ten or more. The genes are TRBV12-3 or TRBV12-4 and TRBJ2-3, with a tentative D call TRBD1 (5 bases). The CDR3 is made up of 14 amino acids. V was pared by 4 bases and J by 8 bases, with 16 bases between. The CDR3 is CASSSQGQVGTQYF. As DNA, the CDR3 is TGTGCCAGCAGTTCCCAGGGCCAGGTTGGTACGCAGTATTTT.

This sequence joins TRBV11-2 and TRBJ2-5; 10 positions agree with TRBD2. Germline assignment: CDR1 SGHAT and CDR2 FQNNGV. The CDR3 is 14 amino acids. The CDR3 nucleotides are TGTGCTAGCGGCCCTAGCGGGGGACGAGAGACCCAGTACTTC. Amino acids: CASGPSGGRETQYF.